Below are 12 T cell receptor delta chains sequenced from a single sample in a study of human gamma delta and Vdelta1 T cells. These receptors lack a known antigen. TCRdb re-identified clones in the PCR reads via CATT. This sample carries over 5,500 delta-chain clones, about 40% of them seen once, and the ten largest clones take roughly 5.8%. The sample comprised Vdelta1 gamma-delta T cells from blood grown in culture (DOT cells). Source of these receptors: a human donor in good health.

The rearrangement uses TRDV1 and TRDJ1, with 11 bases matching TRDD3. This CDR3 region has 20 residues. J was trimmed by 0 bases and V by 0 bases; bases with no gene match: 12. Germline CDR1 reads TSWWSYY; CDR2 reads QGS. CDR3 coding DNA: TGTGCTCTTGGGGAACTAGTTTTTCCTTGGGGGATACGAAACACCGATAAACTCATCTTT. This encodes CALGELVFPWGIRNTDKLIF.

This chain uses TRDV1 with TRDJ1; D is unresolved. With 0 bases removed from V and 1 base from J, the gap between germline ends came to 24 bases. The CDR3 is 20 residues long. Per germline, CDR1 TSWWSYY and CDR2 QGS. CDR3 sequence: CALGELDPHFSRLATDKLIF. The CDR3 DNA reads TGTGCTCTTGGGGAACTAGACCCCCATTTTTCCCGACTTGCCACCGATAAACTCATCTTT.

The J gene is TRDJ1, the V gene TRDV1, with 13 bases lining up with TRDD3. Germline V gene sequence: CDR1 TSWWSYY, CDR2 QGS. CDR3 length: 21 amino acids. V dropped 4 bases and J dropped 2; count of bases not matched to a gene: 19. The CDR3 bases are TGTGCTCTTGGGGCGCCTCCCACCCTGCTACTGGGGGATACGCTAACCGATAAACTCATCTTT. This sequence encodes CALGAPPTLLLGDTLTDKLIF.

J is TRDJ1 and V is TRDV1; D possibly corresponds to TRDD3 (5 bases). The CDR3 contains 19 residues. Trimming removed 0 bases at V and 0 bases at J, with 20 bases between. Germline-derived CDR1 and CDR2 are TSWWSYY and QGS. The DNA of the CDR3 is TGTGCTCTTGGGGAACTTCAATCGAGGGATTGGACATACACCGATAAACTCATCTTT. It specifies CALGELQSRDWTYTDKLIF.

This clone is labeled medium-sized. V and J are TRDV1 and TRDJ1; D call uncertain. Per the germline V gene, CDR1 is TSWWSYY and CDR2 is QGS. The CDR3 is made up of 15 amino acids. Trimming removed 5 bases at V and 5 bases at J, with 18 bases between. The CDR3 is CALGKRVATKDKLIF. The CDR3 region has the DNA TGTGCTCTTGGGAAACGGGTTGCTACGAAGGATAAACTCATCTTT.

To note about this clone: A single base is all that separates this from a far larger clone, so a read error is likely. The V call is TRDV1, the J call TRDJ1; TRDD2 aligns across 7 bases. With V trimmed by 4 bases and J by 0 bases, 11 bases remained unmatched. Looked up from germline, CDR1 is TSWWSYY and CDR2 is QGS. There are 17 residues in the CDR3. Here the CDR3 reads CALGGPSCGGYTDKLIF. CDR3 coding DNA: TGTGCTCTTGGGGGGCCTTCCTGCGGGGGTTACACCGATAAACTCATCTTT.

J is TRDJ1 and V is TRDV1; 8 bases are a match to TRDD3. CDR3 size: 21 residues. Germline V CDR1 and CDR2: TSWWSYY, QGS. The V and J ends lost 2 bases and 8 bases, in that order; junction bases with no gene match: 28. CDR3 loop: CALGESYLLEIRSGDIGKLIF. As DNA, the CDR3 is TGTGCTCTTGGGGAATCTTATTTACTTGAGATACGATCGGGGGATATCGGGAAACTCATCTTT.

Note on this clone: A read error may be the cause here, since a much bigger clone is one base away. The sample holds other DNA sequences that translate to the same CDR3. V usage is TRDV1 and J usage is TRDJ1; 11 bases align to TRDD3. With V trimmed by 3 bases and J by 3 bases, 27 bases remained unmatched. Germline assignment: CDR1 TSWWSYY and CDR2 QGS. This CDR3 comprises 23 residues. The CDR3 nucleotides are TGTGCTCTTGGGGACCCCCCCAATATCGTACTGGGGGATAAGTGGGTAGAGGCCGATAAACTCATCTTT. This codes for CALGDPPNIVLGDKWVEADKLIF.

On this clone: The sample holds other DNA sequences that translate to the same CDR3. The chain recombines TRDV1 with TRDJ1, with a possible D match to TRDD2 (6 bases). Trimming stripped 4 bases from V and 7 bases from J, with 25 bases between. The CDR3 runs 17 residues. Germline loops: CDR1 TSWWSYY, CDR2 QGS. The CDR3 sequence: CALGGFLEEGLLGKLIF. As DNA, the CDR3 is TGTGCTCTTGGGGGATTCCTAGAGGAGGGTTTATTGGGTAAACTCATCTTT.

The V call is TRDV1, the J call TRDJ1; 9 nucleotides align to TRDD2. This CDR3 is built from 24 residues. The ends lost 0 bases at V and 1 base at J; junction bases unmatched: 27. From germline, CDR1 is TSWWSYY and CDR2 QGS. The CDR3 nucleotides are TGTGCTCTTGGGGAACTTTGGGATGGCCTTCCTACCGGAGGGATCTGCGGGCGCACCGATAAACTCATCTTT. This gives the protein CALGELWDGLPTGGICGRTDKLIF.

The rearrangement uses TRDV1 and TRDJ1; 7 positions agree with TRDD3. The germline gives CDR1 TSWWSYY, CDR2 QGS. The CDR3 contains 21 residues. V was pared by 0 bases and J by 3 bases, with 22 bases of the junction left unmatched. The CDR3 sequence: CALGELSWAVLGTTVPDKLIF. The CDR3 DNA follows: TGTGCTCTTGGGGAACTTTCCTGGGCCGTACTGGGGACCACTGTTCCCGATAAACTCATCTTT.

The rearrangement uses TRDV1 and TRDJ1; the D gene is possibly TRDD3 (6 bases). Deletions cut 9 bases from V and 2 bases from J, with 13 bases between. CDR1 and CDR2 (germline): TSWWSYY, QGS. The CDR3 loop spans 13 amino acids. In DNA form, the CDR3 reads TGTGCTCTATGGGGGGACGGGACCGATAAACTCATCTTT. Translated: CALWGDGTDKLIF.